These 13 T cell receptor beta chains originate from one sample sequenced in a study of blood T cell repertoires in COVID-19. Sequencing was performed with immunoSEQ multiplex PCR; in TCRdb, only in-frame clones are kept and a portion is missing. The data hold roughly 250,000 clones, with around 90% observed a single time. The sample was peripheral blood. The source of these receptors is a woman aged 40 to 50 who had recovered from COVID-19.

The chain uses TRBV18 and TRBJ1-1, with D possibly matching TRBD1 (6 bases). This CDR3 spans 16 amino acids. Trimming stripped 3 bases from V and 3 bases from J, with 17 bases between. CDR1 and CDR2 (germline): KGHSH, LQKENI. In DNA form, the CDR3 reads TGTGCCAGCTCACCCCTCGGGGGGGCCGTGGACACTGAAGCTTTCTTT. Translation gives CASSPLGGAVDTEAFF.

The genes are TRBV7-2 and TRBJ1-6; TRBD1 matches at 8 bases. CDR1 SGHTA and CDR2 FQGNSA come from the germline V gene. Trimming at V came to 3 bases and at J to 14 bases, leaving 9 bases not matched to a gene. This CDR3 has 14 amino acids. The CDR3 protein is CASSLGRGRVALHF. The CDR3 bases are TGTGCCAGCAGCTTGGGCAGGGGGCGCGTGGCCCTCCACTTT.

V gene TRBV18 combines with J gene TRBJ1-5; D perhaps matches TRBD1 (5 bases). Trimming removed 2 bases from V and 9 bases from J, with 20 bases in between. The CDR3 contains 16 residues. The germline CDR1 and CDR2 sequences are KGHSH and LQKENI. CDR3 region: CASSPRPAQMGGPQHF. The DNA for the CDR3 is TGTGCCAGCTCACCAAGACCGGCCCAAATGGGGGGGCCCCAGCATTTT.

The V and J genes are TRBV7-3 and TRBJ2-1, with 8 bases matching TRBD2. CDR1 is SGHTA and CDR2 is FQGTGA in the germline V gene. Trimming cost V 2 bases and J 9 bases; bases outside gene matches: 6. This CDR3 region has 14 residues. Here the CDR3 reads CASSLAGGSSEQFF. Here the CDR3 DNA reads TGTGCCAGCAGCTTAGCGGGAGGAAGTAGTGAGCAGTTCTTC.

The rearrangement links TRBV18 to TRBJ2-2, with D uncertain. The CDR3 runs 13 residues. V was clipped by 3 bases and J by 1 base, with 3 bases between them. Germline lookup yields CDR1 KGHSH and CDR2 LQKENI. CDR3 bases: TGTGCCAGCTCACCCCAGAACACCGGGGAGCTGTTTTTT. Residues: CASSPQNTGELFF.

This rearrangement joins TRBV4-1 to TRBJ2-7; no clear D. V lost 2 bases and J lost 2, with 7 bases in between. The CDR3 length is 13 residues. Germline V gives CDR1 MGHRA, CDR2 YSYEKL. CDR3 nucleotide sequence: TGCGCCAGCAGCCAACCCCGGGCCTACGAGCAGTACTTC. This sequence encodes CASSQPRAYEQYF.

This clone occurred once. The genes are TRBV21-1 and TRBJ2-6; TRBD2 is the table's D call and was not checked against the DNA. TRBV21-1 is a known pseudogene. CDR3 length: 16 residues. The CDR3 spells CASTPGGGAGANVLTF. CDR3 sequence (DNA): TGTGCCAGCACCCCCGGTGGGGGGGCTGGGGCCAACGTCCTGACTTTC.

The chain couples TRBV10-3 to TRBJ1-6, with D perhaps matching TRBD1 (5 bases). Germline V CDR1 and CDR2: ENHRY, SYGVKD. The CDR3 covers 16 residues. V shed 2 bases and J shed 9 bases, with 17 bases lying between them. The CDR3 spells CAISEDPRGGGSPLHF. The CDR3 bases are TGTGCCATCAGTGAGGACCCCCGGGGGGGTGGTTCACCCCTCCACTTT.

This CDR3 is CATSDYSGDEQFF. The DNA for the CDR3 is TGTGCCACCAGTGACTATAGCGGGGATGAGCAGTTCTTC. The chain carries TRBV24-1 and TRBJ2-1, with 8 bases fitting TRBD2. Trimming removed 4 bases from V and 8 bases from J; junction bases left unmatched: 3. The CDR3 totals 13 residues. The germline gives CDR1 KGHDR, CDR2 SFDVKD.

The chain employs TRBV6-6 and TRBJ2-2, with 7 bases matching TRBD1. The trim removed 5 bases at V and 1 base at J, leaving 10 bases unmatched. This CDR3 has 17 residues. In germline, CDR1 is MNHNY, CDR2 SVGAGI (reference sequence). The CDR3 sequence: CASSPSPGQVNTGELFF. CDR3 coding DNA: TGTGCCAGCAGTCCCTCACCTGGACAGGTGAACACCGGGGAGCTGTTTTTT.

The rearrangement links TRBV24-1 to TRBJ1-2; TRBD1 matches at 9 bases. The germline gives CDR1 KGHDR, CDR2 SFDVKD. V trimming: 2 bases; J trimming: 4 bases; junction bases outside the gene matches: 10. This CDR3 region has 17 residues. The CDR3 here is CATSDSGRDRALYGYTF. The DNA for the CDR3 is TGTGCCACCAGTGATTCTGGTCGGGACAGGGCCCTCTATGGCTACACCTTC.

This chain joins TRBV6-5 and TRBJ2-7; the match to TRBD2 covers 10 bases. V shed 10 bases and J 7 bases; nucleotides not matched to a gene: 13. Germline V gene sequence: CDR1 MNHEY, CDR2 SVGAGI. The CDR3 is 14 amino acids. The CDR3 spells CATKPIAGGAEQYF. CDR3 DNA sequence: TGTGCCACCAAACCCATAGCGGGAGGAGCTGAGCAGTACTTC.

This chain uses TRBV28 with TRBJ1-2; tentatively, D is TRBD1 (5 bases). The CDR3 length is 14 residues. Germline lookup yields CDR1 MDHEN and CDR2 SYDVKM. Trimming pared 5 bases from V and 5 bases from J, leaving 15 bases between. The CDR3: CASSLRLGGYGYTF. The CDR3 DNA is TGTGCCAGCAGTCTACGATTGGGGGGATATGGCTACACCTTC.